These 22 T cell receptor beta chains were sequenced from one sample in a study of T cell responses to AZD1222 COVID-19 vaccine. Clones were read by immunoSEQ multiplex PCR, and TCRdb kept only the in-frame ones, dropping some. The profile shows about 110,000 clones, 90% to 95% of them singletons. The material sequenced was peripheral blood, taken on day 0 of AZD1222 vaccination. These receptors all come from an adult in good health.

V and J are TRBV28 and TRBJ1-2; D perhaps matches TRBD1 (6 bases). Germline CDR1 MDHEN, CDR2 SYDVKM. The ends were cut back, 1 base at V and 2 bases at J, with 14 bases in the middle. The CDR3 runs 16 residues. The CDR3 coding sequence is TGTGCCAGCAGTTTATCCCGCGGAACAGGGAACTATGGCTACACCTTC. It specifies CASSLSRGTGNYGYTF.

The chain recombines TRBV5-1 with TRBJ1-4, with 7 bases lining up with TRBD1. Germline CDR1 SGHRS, CDR2 YFSETQ. There are 15 residues in the CDR3. Trimming took 4 bases from V and 7 from J; bases not matched to a gene: 10. Here the CDR3 reads CASSPRGGQGEKLFF. CDR3 in DNA: TGCGCCAGCAGCCCTAGAGGGGGCCAGGGTGAAAAACTGTTTTTT.

The V gene is TRBV5-8, the J gene TRBJ1-2; the D is unclear. The V gene's germline CDR1 is SGHTS and CDR2 YDEGEE. The CDR3 has 14 residues. With 4 bases removed from V and 4 bases from J, the gap between germline ends came to 14 bases. In DNA form, the CDR3 reads TGTGCCAGCAGCCCGGTTGAACTAACCTATGGCTACACCTTC. Protein: CASSPVELTYGYTF.

The V and J genes are TRBV9 and TRBJ1-1; no definite D call. Germline assignment: CDR1 SGDLS and CDR2 YYNGEE. The V and J ends lost 0 bases and 6 bases respectively, with 6 bases between them. The CDR3 has 12 amino acids. CDR3 region: CASSVDGAEAFF. As DNA, the CDR3 is TGTGCCAGCAGCGTAGACGGCGCTGAAGCTTTCTTT.

V gene TRBV7-9 combines with J gene TRBJ1-1; weak D call: TRBD1 (5 bases). Per germline, CDR1 SEHNR and CDR2 FQNEAQ (reference sequence). CDR3 length equals 15 residues. Trimming pared 2 bases from V and 1 base from J, leaving 11 bases between. CDR3: CASSLHGTRNTEAFF. The CDR3 nucleotides read TGTGCCAGCAGCTTACATGGGACCCGGAACACTGAAGCTTTCTTT.

The V and J genes are TRBV6-5 and TRBJ2-3, with no clear D. V was trimmed by 2 bases and J by 6 bases, leaving 12 bases between them. Per germline, CDR1 MNHEY and CDR2 SVGAGI. The CDR3 contains 14 residues. In DNA form, the CDR3 reads TGTGCCAGCAGTTACCAGGACGGTGGCGATACGCAGTATTTT. This encodes CASSYQDGGDTQYF.

This chain links TRBV5-1 with TRBJ1-2; 9 bases are a match to TRBD1. V shed 7 bases, J shed 6 bases, and the junction held 7 bases outside the gene matches. This CDR3 comprises 13 residues. The germline V gene has CDR1 SGHRS and CDR2 YFSETQ. The CDR3 sequence: CASAQTGGNGYTF. The DNA for the CDR3 is TGCGCCAGCGCGCAGACAGGGGGGAATGGCTACACCTTC.

The rearrangement joins TRBV14 to TRBJ1-1; no clear D. The CDR3 runs to 16 residues. Trimming removed 4 bases from V and 7 bases from J, with 22 bases in between. Germline CDR1 is SGHDN and CDR2 is FVKESK. The chain's CDR3 is CASSLKGPPETLEAFF. DNA of the CDR3: TGTGCCAGCAGCCTGAAAGGACCCCCCGAAACCCTTGAAGCTTTCTTT.

The chain employs TRBV21-1 and TRBJ1-5. TRBV21-1 is a pseudogene. The CDR3 loop spans 18 amino acids. This chain's CDR3 is CASSLRWGGGKSNQPQHF. As DNA, the CDR3 is TGTGCCAGCAGCCTACGTTGGGGGGGCGGGAAATCCAATCAGCCCCAGCATTTT.

The chain recombines TRBV18 with TRBJ1-1; 7 bases align to TRBD1. Germline V gene sequence: CDR1 KGHSH, CDR2 LQKENI. With 5 bases clipped from V and 4 bases from J, the junction kept 10 bases outside the gene matches. This CDR3 is built from 15 residues. In DNA, the CDR3 is TGTGCCAGCTCATCAGCGACAGGGCGGAGCACTGAAGCTTTCTTT. Amino acids: CASSSATGRSTEAFF.

V usage is TRBV6-5 and J usage is TRBJ2-2, with a tentative D call TRBD1 (5 bases). The ends were cut back, 0 bases at V and 3 bases at J, with 11 bases in the middle. The CDR3 spans 16 residues. Looked up from germline, CDR1 is MNHEY and CDR2 is SVGAGI. The CDR3 protein is CASSYSMGQYTGELFF. CDR3 nucleotide sequence: TGTGCCAGCAGTTACTCGATGGGGCAGTACACCGGGGAGCTGTTTTTT.

This rearrangement joins TRBV18 to TRBJ1-1, with no clear D. V was clipped by 3 bases and J by 2 bases, with 7 bases between them. CDR1 is KGHSH and CDR2 is LQKENI in the germline V gene. The CDR3 covers 13 residues. CDR3 region: CASSPLINTEAFF. The DNA of the CDR3 is TGTGCCAGCTCACCTCTTATTAACACTGAAGCTTTCTTT.

The chain uses TRBV6-5 and TRBJ1-3; a possible D gene is TRBD1 (5 bases). The ends were cut back, 7 bases at V and 3 bases at J, with 13 bases in the middle. This CDR3 spans 14 amino acids. CDR1 is MNHEY and CDR2 is SVGAGI in the germline V gene. The CDR3 here is CASTRDPIGNTIYF. The CDR3, as DNA: TGTGCCAGCACTCGGGACCCGATTGGAAACACCATATATTTT.

CDR3 sequence: CASSFSPNTEAFF. CDR3 nucleotide sequence: TGTGCCAGCAGCTTTTCCCCGAACACTGAAGCTTTCTTT. V is TRBV5-5 and J is TRBJ1-1; D is unresolved. CDR3 size: 13 residues. In germline, CDR1 is SGHKS, CDR2 YYEKEE (reference sequence). V gave up 2 bases and J gave up 1 base, with 6 bases separating them.

This clone was seen once. V and J are TRBV7-2 and TRBJ1-2; maybe TRBD1 (6 bases). The V end lost 0 bases, the J end lost 3 bases, and 8 bases lay between the germline ends. This CDR3 is 14 amino acids long. Germline V gene sequence: CDR1 SGHTA, CDR2 FQGNSA. The CDR3 sequence is CASSLANRDYGYTF. The CDR3 DNA reads TGTGCCAGCAGCTTAGCTAACAGGGACTATGGCTACACCTTC.

CDR3 DNA: TGTGCCAGCAGCCCCTTTAGCAATGAGCAGTTCTTC. Translated: CASSPFSNEQFF. The chain carries TRBV5-4 and TRBJ2-1; D unclear. Germline V gene sequence: CDR1 SGHNT, CDR2 YYREEE (reference sequence). Trimming removed 4 bases at V and 6 bases at J, with 8 bases between. The CDR3 has 12 residues.

The V gene is TRBV27, the J gene TRBJ1-1; 12 bases are a match to TRBD1. Germline CDR1 reads MNHEY; CDR2 reads SMNVEV (reference sequence). This CDR3 region has 15 residues. With V trimmed by 6 bases and J by 4 bases, 6 bases remained unmatched. In DNA form, the CDR3 reads TGTGCCAGCAGCGGGACAGGGGGCATGAGCACTGAAGCTTTCTTT. Translating gives CASSGTGGMSTEAFF.

V is TRBV4-2 and J is TRBJ1-5, with 7 bases that match TRBD1. Trimming took 0 bases from V and 6 from J; bases not matched to a gene: 14. CDR1 and CDR2 (germline): LGHNA, YNFKEQ. There are 18 residues in the CDR3. The CDR3 here is CASSQERRGGGTAQPQHF. The CDR3 DNA reads as TGTGCCAGCAGCCAAGAGCGCAGGGGAGGTGGGACAGCTCAGCCCCAGCATTTT.

The chain joins TRBV6-5 to TRBJ2-2; tentative D call: TRBD2 (6 bases). The CDR3 extends over 14 amino acids. Trimming removed 6 bases at V and 4 bases at J, with 12 bases between. CDR1 and CDR2 (germline): MNHEY, SVGAGI. CDR3 bases: TGTGCCAGCAGGACTAGGGCGAGCACCGGGGAGCTGTTTTTT. Protein product: CASRTRASTGELFF.

DNA for the CDR3: TGTGCCAGCAGCCCAACAGGGGTCGCTGAAGCTTTCTTT. It yields the protein CASSPTGVAEAFF. This sequence joins TRBV11-1 and TRBJ1-1; 7 bases match TRBD1. CDR1 is SGHAT, CDR2 FQDESV, per germline (reference sequence). The trim removed 5 bases at V and 6 bases at J, leaving 6 bases unmatched. The CDR3 extends over 13 amino acids.

The chain uses TRBV5-4 and TRBJ1-2; D may be TRBD1 (6 bases). CDR3 size: 14 residues. Per the germline V gene, CDR1 is SGHNT and CDR2 is YYREEE (reference sequence). V was cut by 0 bases and J by 3 bases, with 9 bases left in between. CDR3 in DNA: TGTGCCAGCAGCTTGGAGAGGGGGGACTATGGCTACACCTTC. Its translation: CASSLERGDYGYTF.

In this sample, this clone turned up once. Other DNA sequences from this sample encode an identical CDR3 as well. The DNA of the CDR3 is TGTGCCAGCAGTTTTGGTGGGACAACTAATGAAAAACTGTTTTTT. Amino acids: CASSFGGTTNEKLFF. The chain has TRBV28 and TRBJ1-4; D not certain. The germline V and J ends were trimmed by 3 bases and 0 bases, with 8 bases remaining between them. Germline CDR1 and CDR2: MDHEN and SYDVKM. This CDR3 contains 15 residues. Full variable domain (rest looked up from reference TRBV28 and TRBJ1-4): DVKVTQSSRYLVKRTGEKVFLECVQDMDHENMFWYRQDPGLGLRLIYFSYDVKMKEKGDIPEGYSVSREKKERFSLILESASTNQTSMYLCASSFGGTTNEKLFFGSGTQLSVL.